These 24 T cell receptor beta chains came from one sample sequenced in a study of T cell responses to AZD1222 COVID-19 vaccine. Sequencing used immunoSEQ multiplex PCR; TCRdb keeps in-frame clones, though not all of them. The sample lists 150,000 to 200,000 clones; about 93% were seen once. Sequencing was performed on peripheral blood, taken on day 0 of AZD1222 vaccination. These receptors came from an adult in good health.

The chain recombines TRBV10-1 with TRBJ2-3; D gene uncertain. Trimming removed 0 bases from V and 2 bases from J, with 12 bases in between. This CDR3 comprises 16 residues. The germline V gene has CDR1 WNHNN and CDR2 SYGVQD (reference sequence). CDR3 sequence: CASSESARLDTDTQYF. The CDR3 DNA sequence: TGCGCCAGCAGTGAGTCGGCTAGGCTAGACACAGATACGCAGTATTTT.

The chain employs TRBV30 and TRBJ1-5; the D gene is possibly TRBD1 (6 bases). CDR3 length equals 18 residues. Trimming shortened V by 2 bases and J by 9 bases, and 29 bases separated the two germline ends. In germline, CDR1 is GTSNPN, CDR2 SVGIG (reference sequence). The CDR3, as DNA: TGTGCCTGGAGTCTAGTAAAGGACAGTGGCCCCCCTCTAGGGCCCCAGCATTTT. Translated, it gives CAWSLVKDSGPPLGPQHF.

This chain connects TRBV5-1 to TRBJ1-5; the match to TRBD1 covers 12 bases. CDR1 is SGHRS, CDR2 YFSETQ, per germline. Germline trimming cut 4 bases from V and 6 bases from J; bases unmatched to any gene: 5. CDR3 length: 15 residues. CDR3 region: CASSPGTGGGQPQHF. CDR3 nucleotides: TGCGCCAGCAGCCCCGGGACAGGGGGCGGTCAGCCCCAGCATTTT.

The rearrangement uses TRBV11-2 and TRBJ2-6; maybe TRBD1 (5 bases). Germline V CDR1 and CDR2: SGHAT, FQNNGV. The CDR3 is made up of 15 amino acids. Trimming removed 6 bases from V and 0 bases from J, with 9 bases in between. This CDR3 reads CASRRQLSGANVLTF. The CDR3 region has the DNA TGTGCCAGCAGACGACAGCTCTCTGGGGCCAACGTCCTGACTTTC.

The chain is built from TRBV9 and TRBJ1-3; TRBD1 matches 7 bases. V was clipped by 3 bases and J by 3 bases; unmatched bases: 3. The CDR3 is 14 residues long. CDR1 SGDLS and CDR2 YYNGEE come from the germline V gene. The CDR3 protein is CASSDQGGGNTIYF. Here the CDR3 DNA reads TGTGCCAGCAGCGACCAGGGGGGTGGAAACACCATATATTTT.

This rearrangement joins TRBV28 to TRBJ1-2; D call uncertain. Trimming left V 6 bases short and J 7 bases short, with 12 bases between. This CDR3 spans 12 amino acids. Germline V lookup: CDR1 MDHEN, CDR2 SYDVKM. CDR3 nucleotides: TGTGCCAGCAGGGCCCCGGGCCCTGGCTACACCTTC. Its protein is CASRAPGPGYTF.

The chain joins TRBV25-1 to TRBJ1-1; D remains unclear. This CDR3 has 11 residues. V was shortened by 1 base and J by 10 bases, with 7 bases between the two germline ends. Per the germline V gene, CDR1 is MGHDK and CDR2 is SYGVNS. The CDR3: CASSESWRAFF. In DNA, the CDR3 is TGTGCCAGCAGTGAATCCTGGAGAGCTTTCTTT. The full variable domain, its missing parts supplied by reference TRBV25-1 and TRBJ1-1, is EADIYQTPRYLVIGTGKKITLECSQTMGHDKMYWYQQDPGMELHLIHYSYGVNSTEKGDLSSESTVSRIRTEHFPLTLESARPSHTSQYLCASSESWRAFFGQGTRLTVV.

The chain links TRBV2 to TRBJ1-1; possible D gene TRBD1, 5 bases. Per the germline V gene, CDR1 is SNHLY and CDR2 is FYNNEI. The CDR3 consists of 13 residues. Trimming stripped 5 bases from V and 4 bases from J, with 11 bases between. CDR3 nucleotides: TGTGCCAGCAGTTTACTGAGGGGCACTGAAGCTTTCTTT. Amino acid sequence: CASSLLRGTEAFF. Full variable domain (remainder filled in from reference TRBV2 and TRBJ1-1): EPEVTQTPSHQVTQMGQEVILRCVPISNHLYFYWYRQILGQKVEFLVSFYNNEISEKSEIFDDQFSVERPDGSNFTLKIRSTKLEDSAMYFCASSLLRGTEAFFGQGTRLTVV.

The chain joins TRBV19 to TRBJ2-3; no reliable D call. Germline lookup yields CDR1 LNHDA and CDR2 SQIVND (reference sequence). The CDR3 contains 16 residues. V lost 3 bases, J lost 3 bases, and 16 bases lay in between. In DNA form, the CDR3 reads TGTGCCAGTAGTATTTCTGGGCCCCTTACTACAGATACGCAGTATTTT. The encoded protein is CASSISGPLTTDTQYF.

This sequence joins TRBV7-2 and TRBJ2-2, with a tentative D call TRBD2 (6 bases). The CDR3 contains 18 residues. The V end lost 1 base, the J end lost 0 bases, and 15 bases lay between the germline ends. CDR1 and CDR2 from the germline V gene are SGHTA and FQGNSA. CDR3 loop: CASSLGTLSSANTGELFF. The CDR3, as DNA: TGTGCCAGCAGCTTAGGAACGCTCTCTAGCGCGAACACCGGGGAGCTGTTTTTT. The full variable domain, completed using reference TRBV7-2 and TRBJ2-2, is GAGVSQSPSNKVTEKGKDVELRCDPISGHTALYWYRQSLGQGLEFLIYFQGNSAPDKSGLPSDRFSAERTGGSVSTLTIQRTQQEDSAVYLCASSLGTLSSANTGELFFGEGSRLTVL.

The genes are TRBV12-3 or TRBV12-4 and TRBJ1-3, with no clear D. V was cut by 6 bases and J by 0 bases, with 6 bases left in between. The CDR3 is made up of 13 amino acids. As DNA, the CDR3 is TGTGCCAGCAGACGTCACTCTGGAAACACCATATATTTT. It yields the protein CASRRHSGNTIYF.

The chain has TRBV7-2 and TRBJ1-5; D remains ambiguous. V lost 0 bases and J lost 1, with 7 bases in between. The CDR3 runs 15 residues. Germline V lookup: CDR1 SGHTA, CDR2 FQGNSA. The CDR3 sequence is CASSLAWGSNQPQHF. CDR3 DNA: TGTGCCAGCAGCTTAGCGTGGGGAAGCAATCAGCCCCAGCATTTT.

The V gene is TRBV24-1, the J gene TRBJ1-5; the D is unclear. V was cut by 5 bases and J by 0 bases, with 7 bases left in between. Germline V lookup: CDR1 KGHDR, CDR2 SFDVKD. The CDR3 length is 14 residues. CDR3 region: CATSATVSNQPQHF. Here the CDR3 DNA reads TGTGCCACCAGTGCGACGGTTAGCAATCAGCCCCAGCATTTT.

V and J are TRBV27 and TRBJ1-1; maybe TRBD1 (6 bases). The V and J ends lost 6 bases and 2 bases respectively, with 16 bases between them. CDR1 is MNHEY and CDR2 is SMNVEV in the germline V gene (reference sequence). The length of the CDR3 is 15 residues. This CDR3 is CASRPIGTLNTEAFF. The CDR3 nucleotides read TGTGCCAGCAGACCTATCGGGACACTAAACACTGAAGCTTTCTTT.

CDR3 DNA: TGTGCCAGCAGCGAGGGGGTGGGAGGTGAAAAACTGTTTTTT. This gives the protein CASSEGVGGEKLFF. This rearrangement joins TRBV5-5 to TRBJ1-4, with D perhaps matching TRBD1 (6 bases). The V end lost 4 bases, the J end lost 7 bases, and 14 bases lay between the germline ends. This CDR3 is 14 amino acids long. In germline, CDR1 is SGHKS, CDR2 YYEKEE (reference sequence).

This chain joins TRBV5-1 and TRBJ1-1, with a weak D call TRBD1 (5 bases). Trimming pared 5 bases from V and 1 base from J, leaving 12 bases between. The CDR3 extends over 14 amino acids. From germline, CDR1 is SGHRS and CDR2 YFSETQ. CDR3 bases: TGCGCCAGCAGGGCTCTGGGGGAGAACACTGAAGCTTTCTTT. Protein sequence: CASRALGENTEAFF.

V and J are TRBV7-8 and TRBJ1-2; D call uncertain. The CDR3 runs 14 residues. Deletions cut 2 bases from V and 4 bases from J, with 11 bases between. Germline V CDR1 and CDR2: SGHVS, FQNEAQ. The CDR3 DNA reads TGTGCCAGCAGCTTAAGCTGGAAGGGCTATGGCTACACCTTC. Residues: CASSLSWKGYGYTF. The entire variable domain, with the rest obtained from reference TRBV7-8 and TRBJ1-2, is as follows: GAGVSQSPRYKVAKRGQDVALRCDPISGHVSLFWYQQALGQGPEFLTYFQNEAQLDKSGLPSDRFFAERPEGSVSTLKIQRTQQEDSAVYLCASSLSWKGYGYTFGSGTRLTVV.

The CDR3 coding sequence is TGTGCCAGCAGCTTCCTTCAGAACTATGGCTACACCTTC. It yields the protein CASSFLQNYGYTF. V and J are TRBV5-4 and TRBJ1-2; D is unresolved. The CDR3 sequence is 13 residues long. V gave up 2 bases and J gave up 2 bases, with 7 bases separating them. Germline V gives CDR1 SGHNT, CDR2 YYREEE (reference sequence).

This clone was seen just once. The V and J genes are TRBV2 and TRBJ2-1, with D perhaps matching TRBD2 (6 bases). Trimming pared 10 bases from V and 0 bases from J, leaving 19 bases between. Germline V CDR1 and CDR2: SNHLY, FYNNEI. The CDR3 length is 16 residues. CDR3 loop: CATTGGTERSYNEQFF. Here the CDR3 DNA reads TGTGCCACCACTGGGGGGACTGAACGCTCCTACAATGAGCAGTTCTTC.

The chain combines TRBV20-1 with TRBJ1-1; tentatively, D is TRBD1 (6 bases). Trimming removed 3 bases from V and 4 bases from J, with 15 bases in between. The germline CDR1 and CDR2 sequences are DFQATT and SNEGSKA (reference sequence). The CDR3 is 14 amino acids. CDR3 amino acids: CSASRGGGGTEAFF. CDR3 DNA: TGCAGTGCTAGTAGGGGGGGCGGCGGCACTGAAGCTTTCTTT.

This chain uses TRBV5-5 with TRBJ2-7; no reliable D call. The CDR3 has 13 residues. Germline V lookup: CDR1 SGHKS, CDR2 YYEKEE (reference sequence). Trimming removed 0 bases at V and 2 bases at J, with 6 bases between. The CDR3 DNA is TGTGCCAGCAGCTTGGCCGGTACCTACGAGCAGTACTTC. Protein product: CASSLAGTYEQYF. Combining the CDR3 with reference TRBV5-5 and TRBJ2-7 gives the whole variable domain DAGVTQSPTHLIKTRGQQVTLRCSPISGHKSVSWYQQVLGQGPQFIFQYYEKEERGRGNFPDRFSARQFPNYSSELNVNALLLGDSALYLCASSLAGTYEQYFGPGTRLTVT.

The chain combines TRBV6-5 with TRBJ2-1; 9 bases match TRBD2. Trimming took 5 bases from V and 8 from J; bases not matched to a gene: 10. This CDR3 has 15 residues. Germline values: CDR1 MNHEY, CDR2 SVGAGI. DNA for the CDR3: TGTGCCAGCAGTCAACCGGGACTAGCCTCAGATGAGCAGTTCTTC. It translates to CASSQPGLASDEQFF.

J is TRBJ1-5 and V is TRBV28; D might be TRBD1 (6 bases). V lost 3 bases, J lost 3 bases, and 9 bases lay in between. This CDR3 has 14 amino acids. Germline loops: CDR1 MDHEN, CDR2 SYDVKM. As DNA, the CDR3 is TGTGCCAGCAGTTTCGGGGGGCACAATCAGCCCCAGCATTTT. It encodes CASSFGGHNQPQHF.

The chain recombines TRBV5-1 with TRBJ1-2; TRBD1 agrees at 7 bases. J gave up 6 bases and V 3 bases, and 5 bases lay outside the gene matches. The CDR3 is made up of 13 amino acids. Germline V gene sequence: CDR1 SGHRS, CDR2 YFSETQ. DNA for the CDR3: TGCGCCAGCAGCTCACAGGGGTTCGATGGCTACACCTTC. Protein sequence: CASSSQGFDGYTF.